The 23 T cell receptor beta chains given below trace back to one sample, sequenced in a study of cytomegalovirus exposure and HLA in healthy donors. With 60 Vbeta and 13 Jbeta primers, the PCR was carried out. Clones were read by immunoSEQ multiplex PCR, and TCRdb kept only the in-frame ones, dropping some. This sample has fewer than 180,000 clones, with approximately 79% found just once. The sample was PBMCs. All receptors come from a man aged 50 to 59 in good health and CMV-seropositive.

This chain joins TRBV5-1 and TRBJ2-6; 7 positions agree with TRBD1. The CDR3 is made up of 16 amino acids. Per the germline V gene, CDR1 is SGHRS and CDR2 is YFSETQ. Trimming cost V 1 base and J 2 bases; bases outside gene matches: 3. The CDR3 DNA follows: TGCGCCAGCAGCTTGCCCGGACAGGCTGGGGCCAACGTCCTGACTTTC. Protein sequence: CASSLPGQAGANVLTF.

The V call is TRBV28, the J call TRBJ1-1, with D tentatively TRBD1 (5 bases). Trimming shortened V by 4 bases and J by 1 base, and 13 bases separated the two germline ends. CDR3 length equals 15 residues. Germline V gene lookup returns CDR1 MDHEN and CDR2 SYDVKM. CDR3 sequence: CASSSQVGANTEAFF. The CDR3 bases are TGTGCCAGCAGTTCCCAGGTAGGGGCGAACACTGAAGCTTTCTTT.

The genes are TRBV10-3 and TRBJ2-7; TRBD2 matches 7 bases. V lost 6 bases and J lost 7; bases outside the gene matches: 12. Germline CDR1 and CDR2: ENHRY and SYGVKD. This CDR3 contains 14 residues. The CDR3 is CAIRAGVVTGEQYF. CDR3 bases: TGTGCCATCAGGGCGGGAGTAGTTACGGGTGAGCAGTACTTC.

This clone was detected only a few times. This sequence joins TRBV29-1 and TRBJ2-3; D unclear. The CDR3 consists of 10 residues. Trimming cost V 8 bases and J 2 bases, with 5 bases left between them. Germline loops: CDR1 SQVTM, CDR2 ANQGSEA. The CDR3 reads CSTDTDTQYF. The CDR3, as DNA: TGCAGCACAGACACAGATACGCAGTATTTT.

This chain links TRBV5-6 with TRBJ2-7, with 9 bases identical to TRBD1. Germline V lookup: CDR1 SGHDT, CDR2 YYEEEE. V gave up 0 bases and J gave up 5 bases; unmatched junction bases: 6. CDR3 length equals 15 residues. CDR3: CASSLGTGDPHEQYF. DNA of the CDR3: TGTGCCAGCAGCTTGGGGACAGGGGACCCACACGAGCAGTACTTC.

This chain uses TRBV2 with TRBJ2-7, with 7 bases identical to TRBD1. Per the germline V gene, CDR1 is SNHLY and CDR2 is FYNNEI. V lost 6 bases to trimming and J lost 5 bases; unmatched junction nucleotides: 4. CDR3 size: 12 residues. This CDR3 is CASSDRDDEQYF. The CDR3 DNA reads TGTGCCAGCAGCGACAGGGACGACGAGCAGTACTTC.

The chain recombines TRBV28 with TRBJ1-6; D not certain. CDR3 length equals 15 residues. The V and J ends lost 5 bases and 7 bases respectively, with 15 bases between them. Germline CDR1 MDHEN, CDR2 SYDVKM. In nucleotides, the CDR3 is TGTGCCAGCAGTGGGTTGGGCAGAGTAAATTCACCCCTCCACTTT. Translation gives CASSGLGRVNSPLHF. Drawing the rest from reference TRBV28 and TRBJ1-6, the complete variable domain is DVKVTQSSRYLVKRTGEKVFLECVQDMDHENMFWYRQDPGLGLRLIYFSYDVKMKEKGDIPEGYSVSREKKERFSLILESASTNQTSMYLCASSGLGRVNSPLHFGNGTRLTVT.

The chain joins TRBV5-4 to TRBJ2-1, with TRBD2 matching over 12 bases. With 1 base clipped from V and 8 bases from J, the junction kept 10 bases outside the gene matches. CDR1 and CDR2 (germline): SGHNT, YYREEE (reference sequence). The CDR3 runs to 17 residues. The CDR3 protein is CASSLRLAGGLGDEQFF. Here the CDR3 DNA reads TGTGCCAGCAGCTTGCGGCTAGCGGGAGGGCTAGGCGATGAGCAGTTCTTC.

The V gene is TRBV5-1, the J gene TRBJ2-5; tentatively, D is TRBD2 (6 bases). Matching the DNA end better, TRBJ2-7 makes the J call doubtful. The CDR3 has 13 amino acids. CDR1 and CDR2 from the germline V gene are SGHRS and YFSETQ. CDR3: CASSVDGTYEQYF. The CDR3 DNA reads TGCGCCAGCAGCGTGGACGGGACTTACGAGCAGTACTTC.

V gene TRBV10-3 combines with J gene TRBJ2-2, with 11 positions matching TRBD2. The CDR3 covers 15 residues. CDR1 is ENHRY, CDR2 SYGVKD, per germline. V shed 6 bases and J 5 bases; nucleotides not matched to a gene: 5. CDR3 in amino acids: CAISQTSGGTGELFF. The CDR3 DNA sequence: TGTGCCATCAGCCAAACTAGCGGGGGAACCGGGGAGCTGTTTTTT.

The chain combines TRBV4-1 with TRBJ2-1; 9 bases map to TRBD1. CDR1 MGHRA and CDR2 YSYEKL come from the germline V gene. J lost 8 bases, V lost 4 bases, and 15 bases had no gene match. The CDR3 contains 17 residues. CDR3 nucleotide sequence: TGCGCCAGCAGCCGCAATCCCGGGACAGGGTCCTCAGATGAGCAGTTCTTC. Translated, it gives CASSRNPGTGSSDEQFF.

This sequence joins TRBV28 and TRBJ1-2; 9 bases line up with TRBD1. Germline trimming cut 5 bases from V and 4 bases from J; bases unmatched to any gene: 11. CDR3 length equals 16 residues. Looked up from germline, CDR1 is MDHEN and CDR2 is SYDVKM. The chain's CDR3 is CASSLNTGGAGYGYTF. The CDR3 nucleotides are TGTGCCAGCAGTCTGAATACAGGGGGCGCCGGCTATGGCTACACCTTC.

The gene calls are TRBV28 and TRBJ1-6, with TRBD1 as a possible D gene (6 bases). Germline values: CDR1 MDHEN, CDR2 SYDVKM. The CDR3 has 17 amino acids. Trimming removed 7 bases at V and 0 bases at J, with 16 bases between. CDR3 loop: CASTTGGLSSYNSPLHF. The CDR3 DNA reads TGTGCCAGCACTACGGGGGGCCTGAGCTCCTATAATTCACCCCTCCACTTT. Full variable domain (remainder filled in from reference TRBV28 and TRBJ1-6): DVKVTQSSRYLVKRTGEKVFLECVQDMDHENMFWYRQDPGLGLRLIYFSYDVKMKEKGDIPEGYSVSREKKERFSLILESASTNQTSMYLCASTTGGLSSYNSPLHFGNGTRLTVT.

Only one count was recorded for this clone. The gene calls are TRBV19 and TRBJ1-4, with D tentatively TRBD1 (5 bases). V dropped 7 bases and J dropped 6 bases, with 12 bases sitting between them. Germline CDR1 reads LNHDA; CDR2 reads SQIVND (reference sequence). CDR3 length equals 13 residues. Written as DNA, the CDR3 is TGTGCCAGTAATCCAGGGATCGATGAAAAACTGTTTTTT. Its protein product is CASNPGIDEKLFF.

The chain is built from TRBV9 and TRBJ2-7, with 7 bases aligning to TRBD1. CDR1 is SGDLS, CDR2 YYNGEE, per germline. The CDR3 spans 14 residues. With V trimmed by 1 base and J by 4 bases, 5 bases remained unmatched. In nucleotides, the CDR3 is TGTGCCAGCAGCGTAACGGGACAGCTTTACGAGCAGTACTTC. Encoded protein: CASSVTGQLYEQYF.

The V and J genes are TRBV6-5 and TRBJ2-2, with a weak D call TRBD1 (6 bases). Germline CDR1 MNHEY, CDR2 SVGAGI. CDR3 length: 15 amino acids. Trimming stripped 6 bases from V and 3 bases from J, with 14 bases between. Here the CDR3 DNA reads TGTGCCAGCAGGGGGGCGGGCCGGTACACCGGGGAGCTGTTTTTT. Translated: CASRGAGRYTGELFF.

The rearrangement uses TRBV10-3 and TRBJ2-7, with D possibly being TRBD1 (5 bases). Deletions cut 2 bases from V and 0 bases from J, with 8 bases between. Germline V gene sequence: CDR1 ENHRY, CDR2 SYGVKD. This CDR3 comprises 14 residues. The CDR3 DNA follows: TGTGCCATCAGTGAGGGTACAGGCTCCTACGAGCAGTACTTC. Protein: CAISEGTGSYEQYF.

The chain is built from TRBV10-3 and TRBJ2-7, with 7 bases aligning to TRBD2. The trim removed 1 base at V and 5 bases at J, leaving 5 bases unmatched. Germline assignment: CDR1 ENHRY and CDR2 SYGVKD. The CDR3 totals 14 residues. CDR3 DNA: TGTGCCATCAGTGAGTTTCCGGGAGGCCACGAGCAGTACTTC. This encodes CAISEFPGGHEQYF.

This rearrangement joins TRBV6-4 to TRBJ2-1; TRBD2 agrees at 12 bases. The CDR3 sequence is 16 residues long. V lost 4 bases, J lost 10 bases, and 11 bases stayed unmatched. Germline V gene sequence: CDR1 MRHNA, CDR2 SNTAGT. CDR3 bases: TGTGCCAGCAGTGCTGAACCCGGGACTAGCGGGTACGAGCAGTTCTTC. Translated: CASSAEPGTSGYEQFF.

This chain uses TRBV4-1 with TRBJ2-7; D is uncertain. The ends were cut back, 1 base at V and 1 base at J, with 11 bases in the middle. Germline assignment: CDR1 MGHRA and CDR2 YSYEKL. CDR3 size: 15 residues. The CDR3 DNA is TGCGCCAGCAGCCAAGGGAGTGCCAGATCCTACGAGCAGTACTTC. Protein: CASSQGSARSYEQYF.

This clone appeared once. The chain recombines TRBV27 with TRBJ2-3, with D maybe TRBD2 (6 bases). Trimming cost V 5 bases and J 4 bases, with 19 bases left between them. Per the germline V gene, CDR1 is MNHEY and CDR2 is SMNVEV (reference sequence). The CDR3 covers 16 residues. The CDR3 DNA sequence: TGTGCCAGCAGTAGGATTAGCGGAGGGTACGCAGATACGCAGTATTTT. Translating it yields CASSRISGGYADTQYF.

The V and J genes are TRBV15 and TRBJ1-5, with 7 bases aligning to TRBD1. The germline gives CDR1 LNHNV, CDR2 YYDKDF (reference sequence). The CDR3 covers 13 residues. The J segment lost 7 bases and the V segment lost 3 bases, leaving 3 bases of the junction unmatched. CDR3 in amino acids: CATSSRGEQPQHF. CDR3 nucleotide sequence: TGTGCCACCAGCAGCAGGGGGGAACAGCCCCAGCATTTT.

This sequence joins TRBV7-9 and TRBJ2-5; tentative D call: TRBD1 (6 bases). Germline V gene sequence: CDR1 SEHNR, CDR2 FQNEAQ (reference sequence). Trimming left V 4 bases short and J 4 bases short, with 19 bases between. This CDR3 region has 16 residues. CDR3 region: CASSYLIDRLRETQYF. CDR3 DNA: TGTGCCAGCAGCTACCTAATCGACAGGCTAAGAGAGACCCAGTACTTC.